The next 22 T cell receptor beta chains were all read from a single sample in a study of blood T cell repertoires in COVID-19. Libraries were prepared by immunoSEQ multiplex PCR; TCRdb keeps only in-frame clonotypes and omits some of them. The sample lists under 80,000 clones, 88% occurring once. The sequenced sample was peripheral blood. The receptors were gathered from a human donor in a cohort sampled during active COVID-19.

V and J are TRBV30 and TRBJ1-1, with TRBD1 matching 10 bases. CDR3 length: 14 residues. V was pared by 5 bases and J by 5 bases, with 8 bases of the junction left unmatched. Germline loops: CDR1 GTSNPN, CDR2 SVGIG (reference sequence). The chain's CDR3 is CAWGTGVGRTEAFF. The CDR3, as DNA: TGTGCCTGGGGGACAGGGGTCGGGAGAACTGAAGCTTTCTTT.

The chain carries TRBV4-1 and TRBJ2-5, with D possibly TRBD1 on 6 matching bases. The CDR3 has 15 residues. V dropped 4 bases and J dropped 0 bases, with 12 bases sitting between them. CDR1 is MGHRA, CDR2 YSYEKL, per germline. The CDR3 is CASSLSDRYQETQYF. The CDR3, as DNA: TGCGCCAGCAGCCTCAGTGACAGGTACCAAGAGACCCAGTACTTC.

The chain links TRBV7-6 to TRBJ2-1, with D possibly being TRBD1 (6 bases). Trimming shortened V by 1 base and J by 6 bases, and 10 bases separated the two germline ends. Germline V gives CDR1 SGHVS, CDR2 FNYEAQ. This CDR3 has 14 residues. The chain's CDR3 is CASSLGGQGNEQFF. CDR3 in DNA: TGTGCCAGCAGCTTAGGGGGGCAGGGCAATGAGCAGTTCTTC.

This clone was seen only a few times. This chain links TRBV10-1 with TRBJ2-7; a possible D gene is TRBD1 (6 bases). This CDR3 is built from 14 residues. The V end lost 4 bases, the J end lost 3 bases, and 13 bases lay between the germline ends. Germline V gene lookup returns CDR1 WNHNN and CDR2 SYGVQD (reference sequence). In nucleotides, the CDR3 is TGCGCCAGCAGTGCCGTGGACAGCCTCTACGAGCAGTACTTC. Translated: CASSAVDSLYEQYF.

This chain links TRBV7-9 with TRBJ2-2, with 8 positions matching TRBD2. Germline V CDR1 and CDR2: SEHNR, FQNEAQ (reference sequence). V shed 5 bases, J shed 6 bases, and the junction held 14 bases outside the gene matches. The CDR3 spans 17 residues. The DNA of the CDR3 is TGTGCCAGCAGCCCGGGGGGGCATGCCACATTTTCCGGGGAGCTGTTTTTT. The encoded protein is CASSPGGHATFSGELFF.

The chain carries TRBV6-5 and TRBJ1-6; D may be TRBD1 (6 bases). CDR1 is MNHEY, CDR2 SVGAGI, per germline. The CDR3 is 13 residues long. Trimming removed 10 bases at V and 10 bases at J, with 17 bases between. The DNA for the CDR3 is TGTGCCATCCGACAGGCTCTGAACTCACCCCTCCACTTT. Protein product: CAIRQALNSPLHF.

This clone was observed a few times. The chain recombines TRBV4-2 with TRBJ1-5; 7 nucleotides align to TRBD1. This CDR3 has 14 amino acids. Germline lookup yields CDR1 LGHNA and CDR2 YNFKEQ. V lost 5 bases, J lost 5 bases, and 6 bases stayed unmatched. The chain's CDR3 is CASSEGQLYQPQHF. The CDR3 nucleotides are TGTGCCAGCAGCGAGGGACAGCTATATCAGCCCCAGCATTTT.

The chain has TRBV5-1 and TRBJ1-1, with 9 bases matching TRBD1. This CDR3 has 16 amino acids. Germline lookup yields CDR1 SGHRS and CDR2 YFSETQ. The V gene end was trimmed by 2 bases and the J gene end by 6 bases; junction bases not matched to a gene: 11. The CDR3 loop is CASSFSTGGGLAEAFF. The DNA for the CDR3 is TGCGCCAGCAGCTTTAGTACAGGGGGCGGGTTGGCTGAAGCTTTCTTT. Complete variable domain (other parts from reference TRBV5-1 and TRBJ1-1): KAGVTQTPRYLIKTRGQQVTLSCSPISGHRSVSWYQQTPGQGLQFLFEYFSETQRNKGNFPGRFSGRQFSNSRSEMNVSTLELGDSALYLCASSFSTGGGLAEAFFGQGTRLTVV.

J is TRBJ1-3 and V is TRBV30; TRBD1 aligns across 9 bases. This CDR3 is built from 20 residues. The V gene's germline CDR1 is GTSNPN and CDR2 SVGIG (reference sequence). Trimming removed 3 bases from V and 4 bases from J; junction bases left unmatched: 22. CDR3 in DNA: TGTGCCTGGAGCCCACCCCGCCCGGGACAGGGTAGTGGAAGAGGAAACACCATATATTTT. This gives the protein CAWSPPRPGQGSGRGNTIYF.

The CDR3 coding sequence is TGCGCCAGCAGCAGGACGGGTCTAGCCGCAGATACGCAGTATTTT. Its protein is CASSRTGLAADTQYF. This rearrangement joins TRBV4-1 to TRBJ2-3, with a possible D match to TRBD2 (5 bases). Trimming took off 5 bases at V and 4 bases at J, with 16 bases between the two ends. Looked up from germline, CDR1 is MGHRA and CDR2 is YSYEKL. This CDR3 comprises 15 residues.

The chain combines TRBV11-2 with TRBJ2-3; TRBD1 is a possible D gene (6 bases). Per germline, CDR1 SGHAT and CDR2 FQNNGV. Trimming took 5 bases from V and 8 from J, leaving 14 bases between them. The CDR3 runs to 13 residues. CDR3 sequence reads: CASSETGTLTQYF. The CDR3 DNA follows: TGTGCCAGCAGCGAAACCGGGACACTTACGCAGTATTTT.

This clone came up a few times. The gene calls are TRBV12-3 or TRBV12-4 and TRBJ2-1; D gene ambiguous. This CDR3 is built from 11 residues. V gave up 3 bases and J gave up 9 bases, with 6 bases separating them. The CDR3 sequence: CASSLISEQFF. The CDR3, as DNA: TGTGCCAGCAGTTTGATCAGTGAGCAGTTCTTC.

CDR3 in DNA: TGCGCCAGCAGCTTCCAGACGTGGGGAGACGAGCAGTACTTC. It translates to CASSFQTWGDEQYF. The gene calls are TRBV5-1 and TRBJ2-7; maybe TRBD2 (5 bases). Germline CDR1 SGHRS, CDR2 YFSETQ. The CDR3 is made up of 14 amino acids. The germline V and J ends were trimmed by 2 bases and 5 bases, with 14 bases remaining between them.

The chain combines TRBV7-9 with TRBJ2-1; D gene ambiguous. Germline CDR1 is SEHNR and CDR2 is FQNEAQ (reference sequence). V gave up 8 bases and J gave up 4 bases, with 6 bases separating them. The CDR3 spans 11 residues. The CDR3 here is CASGRYNEQFF. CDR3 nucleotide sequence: TGTGCCAGCGGCAGGTACAATGAGCAGTTCTTC.

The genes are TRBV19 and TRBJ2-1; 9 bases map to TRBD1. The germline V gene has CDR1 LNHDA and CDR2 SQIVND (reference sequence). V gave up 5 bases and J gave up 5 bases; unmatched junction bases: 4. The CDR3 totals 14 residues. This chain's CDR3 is CASSRDRDNNEQFF. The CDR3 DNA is TGTGCCAGTAGTCGGGACAGGGACAACAATGAGCAGTTCTTC.

The CDR3 reads CASSIAIASTDTQYF. The CDR3 DNA follows: TGTGCCAGTAGTATAGCCATAGCCAGCACAGATACGCAGTATTTT. V gene TRBV19 combines with J gene TRBJ2-3; D gene ambiguous. This CDR3 comprises 15 residues. V was shortened by 1 base and J by 0 bases, with 8 bases between the two germline ends. The germline gives CDR1 LNHDA, CDR2 SQIVND (reference sequence).

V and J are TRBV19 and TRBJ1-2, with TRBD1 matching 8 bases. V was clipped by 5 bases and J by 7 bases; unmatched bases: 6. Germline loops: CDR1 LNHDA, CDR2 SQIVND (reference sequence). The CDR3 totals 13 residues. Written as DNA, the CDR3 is TGTGCCAGTAGTCGGACAGGGCTTGCTGGCTACACCTTC. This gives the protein CASSRTGLAGYTF.

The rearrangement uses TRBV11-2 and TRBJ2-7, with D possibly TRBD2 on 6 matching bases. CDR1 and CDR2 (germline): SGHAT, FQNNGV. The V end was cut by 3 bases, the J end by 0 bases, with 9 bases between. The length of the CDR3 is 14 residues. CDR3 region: CASSLFGSSYEQYF. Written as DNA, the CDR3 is TGTGCCAGCAGCTTGTTCGGGAGCTCCTACGAGCAGTACTTC.

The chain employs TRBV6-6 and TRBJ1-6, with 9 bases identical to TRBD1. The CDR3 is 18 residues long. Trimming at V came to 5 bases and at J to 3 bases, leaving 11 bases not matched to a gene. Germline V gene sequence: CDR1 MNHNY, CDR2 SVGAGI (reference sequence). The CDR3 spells CASSRDRVSPVYNSPLHF. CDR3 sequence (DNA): TGTGCCAGCAGTCGGGACAGGGTCTCCCCCGTCTATAATTCACCCCTCCACTTT.

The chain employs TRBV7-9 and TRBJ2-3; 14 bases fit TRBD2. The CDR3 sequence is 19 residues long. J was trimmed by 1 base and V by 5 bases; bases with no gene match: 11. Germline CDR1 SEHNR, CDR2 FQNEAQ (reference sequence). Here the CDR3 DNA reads TGTGCCAGCAGCCCGGGACTAGCGGGAGTTGGATGGGGCACAGATACGCAGTATTTT. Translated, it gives CASSPGLAGVGWGTDTQYF.

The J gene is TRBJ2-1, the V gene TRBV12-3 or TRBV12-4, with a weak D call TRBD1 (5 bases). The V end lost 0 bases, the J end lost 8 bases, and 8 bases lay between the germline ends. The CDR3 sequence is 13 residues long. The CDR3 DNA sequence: TGTGCCAGCAGTTTAGCCAGGGTAGATGAGCAGTTCTTC. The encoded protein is CASSLARVDEQFF.

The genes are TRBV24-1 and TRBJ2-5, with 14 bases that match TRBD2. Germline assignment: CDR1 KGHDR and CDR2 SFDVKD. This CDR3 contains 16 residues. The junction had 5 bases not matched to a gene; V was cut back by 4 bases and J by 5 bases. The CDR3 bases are TGTGCCACCAGTGACATTGGACTAGCGGGAGGCGAGACCCAGTACTTC. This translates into CATSDIGLAGGETQYF.